In its sample, the clone carrying this T cell receptor (beta chain) was seen once. The source of the sample is a study of blood T cell repertoires in COVID-19. The CDR3 loop spans 14 amino acids. Trimming removed 0 bases from V and 6 bases from J, with 11 bases in between. Germline assignment: CDR1 KGHSH and CDR2 LQKENI. The assay was immunoSEQ multiplex PCR, and TCRdb's table has in-frame clones only and misses some. The table includes more than 70,000 clones, roughly 80% detected once. Input material: peripheral blood. The chain employs TRBV18 and TRBJ1-2; unclear D gene. The clonotype comes from a human donor in a cohort sampled during active COVID-19. DNA of the CDR3: TGTGCCAGCTCACCACCGGGGAGGGTAGATGGCTACACCTTC. It yields the protein CASSPPGRVDGYTF.